The 11 T cell receptor beta chains presented below share a single source sample, sequenced in a study of regulatory and conventional T cells in RAG deficiency. Generated by immunoSEQ multiplex PCR, the TCRdb table keeps only in-frame clones and is missing some. Counted here are under 35,000 clones, 70% to 80% occurring once; the ten biggest clones make up about 3.4%. Blood CD4+ CD25-low CD127-high conventional T cells supplied the genomic DNA template. The sample also formed part of further work on regulatory T cells. From that paper: Amplification used 52 TRBV primers and 13 TRBJ primers.

Material for sequencing was CD4+ effector T cells sorted from blood. Receptors originate from a human donor in good health.

The DNA of the CDR3 is TGTGCCAGCAGTCCCCAGGGGAACTATAATTCACCCCTCCACTTT. It is translated as CASSPQGNYNSPLHF. The chain is built from TRBV28 and TRBJ1-6; tentative D call: TRBD1 (6 bases). The CDR3 covers 15 residues. V lost 5 bases and J 3 bases, leaving 11 bases between the germline ends. Germline-derived CDR1 and CDR2 are MDHEN and SYDVKM.

CDR3 sequence: CASSGDPNTGELFF. As DNA, the CDR3 is TGCGCCAGCAGCGGGGATCCGAACACCGGGGAGCTGTTTTTT. The genes are TRBV5-1 and TRBJ2-2, with D unresolved. Germline V CDR1 and CDR2: SGHRS, YFSETQ. The V end lost 4 bases, the J end lost 0 bases, and 7 bases lay between the germline ends. The CDR3 runs 14 residues. The variable domain in full, completed from reference TRBV5-1 and TRBJ2-2, reads KAGVTQTPRYLIKTRGQQVTLSCSPISGHRSVSWYQQTPGQGLQFLFEYFSETQRNKGNFPGRFSGRQFSNSRSEMNVSTLELGDSALYLCASSGDPNTGELFFGEGSRLTVL.

The chain joins TRBV27 to TRBJ1-2; 11 bases agree with TRBD1. Germline loops: CDR1 MNHEY, CDR2 SMNVEV (reference sequence). Trimming removed 5 bases from V and 5 bases from J; junction bases left unmatched: 7. The CDR3 has 15 amino acids. The CDR3 reads CASSPSGTGGYGYTF. The CDR3, as DNA: TGTGCCAGCAGTCCGTCCGGGACAGGGGGGTATGGCTACACCTTC.

The V and J genes are TRBV5-6 and TRBJ1-6; 10 positions match TRBD1. Germline loops: CDR1 SGHDT, CDR2 YYEEEE. This CDR3 is 16 amino acids long. Trimming cost V 2 bases and J 7 bases; bases outside gene matches: 6. The CDR3 loop is CASSFGTGVRNSPLHF. CDR3 DNA: TGTGCCAGCAGCTTCGGGACAGGGGTTAGAAATTCACCCCTCCACTTT.

The sample holds a few counts of this clone. The rearrangement links TRBV6-1 to TRBJ1-2; D is ambiguous. CDR3 length equals 14 residues. The V gene's germline CDR1 is MNHNS and CDR2 SASEGT. The V end was cut by 3 bases, the J end by 4 bases, with 12 bases between. DNA for the CDR3: TGTGCCAGCAGTGATCTGTCGTTAGGCTATGGCTACACCTTC. Translated: CASSDLSLGYGYTF.

The V and J genes are TRBV11-2 and TRBJ1-1; D perhaps matches TRBD1 (5 bases). V was shortened by 1 base and J by 0 bases, with 15 bases between the two germline ends. CDR1 SGHAT and CDR2 FQNNGV come from the germline V gene. The CDR3 totals 17 residues. The CDR3 here is CASSLGGWQQMNTEAFF. The CDR3 DNA follows: TGTGCCAGCAGCTTAGGGGGCTGGCAACAGATGAACACTGAAGCTTTCTTT.

Here the CDR3 reads CASSPVQRSYNSPLHF. CDR3 coding DNA: TGTGCCAGCAGCCCTGTTCAACGCTCCTATAATTCACCCCTCCACTTT. V and J are TRBV7-9 and TRBJ1-6, with D unclear. The CDR3 is 16 residues long. CDR1 is SEHNR and CDR2 is FQNEAQ in the germline V gene (reference sequence). V lost 5 bases and J 0 bases, leaving 11 bases between the germline ends.

This chain connects TRBV30 to TRBJ1-1; 8 nucleotides align to TRBD1. CDR3 length equals 14 residues. Germline CDR1 GTSNPN, CDR2 SVGIG (reference sequence). Losses at the gene ends were 7 bases for V and 4 bases for J; bases not matched to a gene: 11. The chain's CDR3 is CAFFGTGRFTEAFF. The CDR3 nucleotides are TGTGCCTTCTTCGGGACAGGCCGATTCACTGAAGCTTTCTTT.

The gene calls are TRBV12-5 and TRBJ1-2; 10 nucleotides agree with TRBD1. The trim removed 6 bases at V and 3 bases at J, leaving 1 base unmatched. The CDR3 is made up of 13 amino acids. Germline V gives CDR1 LGHNT, CDR2 FRNRAP. The CDR3 loop is CASGGTGDYGYTF. The CDR3 DNA reads as TGTGCTAGTGGGGGGACAGGGGACTATGGCTACACCTTC.

The chain joins TRBV5-4 to TRBJ2-1; 10 bases align to TRBD1. The germline CDR1 and CDR2 sequences are SGHNT and YYREEE (reference sequence). With V trimmed by 4 bases and J by 4 bases, 2 bases remained unmatched. The CDR3 has 14 residues. The CDR3 sequence is CASSPGQGYNEQFF. The CDR3 region has the DNA TGTGCCAGCAGCCCGGGACAGGGGTACAATGAGCAGTTCTTC.

V usage is TRBV7-3 and J usage is TRBJ2-7; weak D call: TRBD2 (5 bases). The CDR3 has 15 residues. Between the trimmed V and J ends, which lost 2 bases and 2 bases, there was a span of 13 bases. Per the germline V gene, CDR1 is SGHTA and CDR2 is FQGTGA. CDR3 amino acids: CASSLEGMGTYEQYF. CDR3 bases: TGTGCCAGCAGCTTAGAGGGTATGGGAACCTACGAGCAGTACTTC.